The entry below describes one TCR beta chain. The data were obtained in a study of identical twins. TCRdb independently ran MiXCR on the 5' RACE reads; one entry per CDR3 protein. This sample has around 570,000 distinct CDR3 sequences, with more than 9% found just once. This CDR3 comprises 15 residues. V was trimmed by 1 base and J by 2 bases, leaving 12 bases between them. In germline, CDR1 is SGHAT, CDR2 FQNNGV. These data also formed part of another study, on yellow fever vaccine responses in identical twins.

The TCR comes from a woman aged 18-30 years in good health. The chain carries TRBV11-2 and TRBJ2-7; no clear D gene. Sequencing was carried out using PBMCs. CDR3 residues: CASSLGRSRTYEQYF. The CDR3 coding sequence is TGTGCCAGCAGCTTAGGTCGGAGCAGAACCTACGAGCAGTACTTC.